This T cell receptor (beta chain) was found in a study of T cell repertoires in cytomegalovirus infection. General study results and limits: In two of eight donors, the top clonotype was HLA-C-restricted CMV-specific.

Via MiXCR, TCRdb re-called the reads, giving one row per CDR3 protein. Among some 320,000 distinct CDR3 sequences, 25% to 30% were seen once, and the ten largest hold roughly 20%. From germline, CDR1 is MNHNS and CDR2 SASEGT. The CDR3 consists of 13 residues. The ends lost 11 bases at V and 6 bases at J; junction bases unmatched: 4. This clonotype was detected many times. The antigen remains unidentified. The sequence came from a human donor in good health (CMV status not recorded). Some clones in this sample may be carry-over from other donors' samples. The sample consisted of cultured PBMCs, taken from culture after CMV antigen stimulation. This chain uses TRBV6-1 with TRBJ2-1; the match to TRBD2 covers 13 bases. CDR3 DNA sequence: TGTGCCGGTAGGACTAGCGGGAGCAATGAGCAGTTCTTC. Its protein product is CAGRTSGSNEQFF.